This entry lists 15 T cell receptor beta chains sequenced from one sample in a study of blood T cell repertoires in COVID-19. Sequencing was performed with immunoSEQ multiplex PCR; in TCRdb, only in-frame clones are kept and a portion is missing. The sample lists approximately 130,000 clones; 75% to 90% were seen once. The sample comprised PBMCs or T cells enriched from blood (not recorded which). These receptors were collected from a man aged 30 to 39 who had recovered from COVID-19.

The rearrangement links TRBV4-1 to TRBJ1-5, with D perhaps matching TRBD1 (6 bases). The CDR3 extends over 14 amino acids. CDR1 MGHRA and CDR2 YSYEKL come from the germline V gene. V lost 5 bases and J 3 bases, leaving 11 bases between the germline ends. The CDR3 DNA sequence: TGCGCCAGCAGCGCACAGGGCCCCAATCAGCCCCAGCATTTT. This translates into CASSAQGPNQPQHF.

This clone was seen a handful of times. The chain combines TRBV9 with TRBJ2-7, with 8 bases lining up with TRBD1. The CDR3 is 15 residues long. V shed 0 bases, J shed 3 bases, and the junction held 5 bases outside the gene matches. The V gene's germline CDR1 is SGDLS and CDR2 YYNGEE. DNA for the CDR3: TGTGCCAGCAGCGTAGATGGGACAGGTTACTACGAGCAGTACTTC. Amino acids: CASSVDGTGYYEQYF. The full variable domain, its missing parts supplied by reference TRBV9 and TRBJ2-7, is DSGVTQTPKHLITATGQRVTLRCSPRSGDLSVYWYQQSLDQGLQFLIQYYNGEERAKGNILERFSAQQFPDLHSELNLSSLELGDSALYFCASSVDGTGYYEQYFGPGTRLTVT.

In its sample, this clone was seen a few times. The chain carries TRBV19 and TRBJ2-5, with 10 positions matching TRBD1. After removal of 3 bases from V and 5 bases from J, the junction contained 3 bases not matched to a gene. This CDR3 contains 14 residues. The V gene's germline CDR1 is LNHDA and CDR2 SQIVND (reference sequence). The CDR3 DNA is TGTGCCAGTAGTATGGGACAGGGGTATGAGACCCAGTACTTC. Its translation: CASSMGQGYETQYF.

This chain uses TRBV18 with TRBJ2-5; no definite D call. Trimming pared 2 bases from V and 5 bases from J, leaving 6 bases between. CDR3 length: 12 amino acids. Germline V gives CDR1 KGHSH, CDR2 LQKENI. In DNA, the CDR3 is TGTGCCAGCTCACCAAACGGGGAGACCCAGTACTTC. This gives the protein CASSPNGETQYF.

V is TRBV19 and J is TRBJ2-3; 10 positions agree with TRBD2. This CDR3 spans 17 amino acids. CDR1 and CDR2 (germline): LNHDA, SQIVND (reference sequence). Germline trimming cut 1 base from V and 3 bases from J; bases unmatched to any gene: 7. The CDR3 loop is CASSIVYLAGETDTQYF. The CDR3, as DNA: TGTGCCAGTAGTATAGTGTACCTAGCGGGAGAGACAGATACGCAGTATTTT.

The chain recombines TRBV3-1 (or the pseudogene TRBV3-2) with TRBJ1-5; 7 nucleotides line up with TRBD1. The CDR3 contains 15 residues. J gave up 5 bases and V 1 base, and 5 bases lay outside the gene matches. Germline CDR1 is LGHDT and CDR2 is YNNKEL (reference sequence). The DNA of the CDR3 is TGTGCCAGCAGCCAAGGTGGGGACAGCTATCAGCCCCAGCATTTT. Its translation is CASSQGGDSYQPQHF.

The chain links TRBV18 to TRBJ2-7; D uncertain. Germline V gene data show CDR1 as KGHSH and CDR2 as LQKENI. There are 12 residues in the CDR3. Between the trimmed V and J ends, which lost 6 bases and 5 bases, there was a span of 11 bases. The CDR3 coding sequence is TGTGCCAGCTCGTCCCGAGGCGACGAGCAGTACTTC. This encodes CASSSRGDEQYF.

This clone came up a few times. CDR3 in amino acids: CASSQDWGLEAFF. The CDR3 DNA reads TGCGCCAGCAGCCAAGATTGGGGCCTTGAAGCTTTCTTT. The chain carries TRBV4-1 and TRBJ1-1; D is perhaps TRBD1 (5 bases). This CDR3 has 13 residues. Germline V gives CDR1 MGHRA, CDR2 YSYEKL. Trimming removed 0 bases at V and 7 bases at J, with 9 bases between.

In this sample, this clone turned up once. Other nucleotide sequences from this sample produce the same CDR3. The rearrangement uses TRBV4-2 and TRBJ2-1; weak D call: TRBD1 (6 bases). V shed 0 bases and J shed 4 bases, with 10 bases lying between them. Germline V lookup: CDR1 LGHNA, CDR2 YNFKEQ. The CDR3 has 15 amino acids. The DNA of the CDR3 is TGTGCCAGCAGCCAAGACAGGGGTAGTTACAATGAGCAGTTCTTC. Amino acid sequence: CASSQDRGSYNEQFF.

The chain combines TRBV5-1 with TRBJ1-6; D may be TRBD1 (6 bases). Per the germline V gene, CDR1 is SGHRS and CDR2 is YFSETQ. The V and J ends lost 0 bases and 10 bases respectively, with 17 bases between them. The CDR3 covers 16 residues. In DNA form, the CDR3 reads TGCGCCAGCAGCTTGGGTGGGCAGGGGCGAGACTCACCCCTCCACTTT. It yields the protein CASSLGGQGRDSPLHF.

The rearrangement uses TRBV27 and TRBJ2-1, with 7 bases that match TRBD2. Trimming cost V 5 bases and J 0 bases; bases outside gene matches: 10. CDR3 size: 17 residues. The V gene's germline CDR1 is MNHEY and CDR2 SMNVEV (reference sequence). For the CDR3, the DNA is TGTGCCAGCAGTCCTTCTAGCGGAGCCAGCTCCTACAATGAGCAGTTCTTC. It encodes CASSPSSGASSYNEQFF.

The chain links TRBV5-5 to TRBJ2-5; maybe TRBD1 (5 bases). The V gene lost 4 bases and the J gene lost 0 bases, with 10 bases spanning the gap. The CDR3 is made up of 14 amino acids. Germline CDR1 reads SGHKS; CDR2 reads YYEKEE (reference sequence). This CDR3 reads CASSGRADQETQYF. As DNA, the CDR3 is TGTGCCAGCAGCGGCAGGGCGGACCAAGAGACCCAGTACTTC.

The rearrangement joins TRBV2 to TRBJ2-1; TRBD1 matches 8 bases. V lost 4 bases, J lost 1 base, and 3 bases stayed unmatched. This CDR3 has 15 residues. Germline V lookup: CDR1 SNHLY, CDR2 FYNNEI. As DNA, the CDR3 is TGTGCCAGCAGTGCACAGGGGGGATCCTACAATGAGCAGTTCTTC. This gives the protein CASSAQGGSYNEQFF. Together with reference TRBV2 and TRBJ2-1, the CDR3 gives the full variable domain: EPEVTQTPSHQVTQMGQEVILRCVPISNHLYFYWYRQILGQKVEFLVSFYNNEISEKSEIFDDQFSVERPDGSNFTLKIRSTKLEDSAMYFCASSAQGGSYNEQFFGPGTRLTVL.

This CDR3 reads CASSLIEGRAPNNEQFF. As DNA, the CDR3 is TGTGCCAGCAGTTTAATAGAGGGCCGGGCTCCTAATAATGAGCAGTTCTTC. The chain uses TRBV28 and TRBJ2-1, with D perhaps matching TRBD2 (5 bases). Germline CDR1 MDHEN, CDR2 SYDVKM. V was shortened by 2 bases and J by 7 bases, with 21 bases between the two germline ends. This CDR3 comprises 17 residues.

The rearrangement joins TRBV5-1 to TRBJ2-3; 12 positions match TRBD2. The CDR3 is made up of 18 amino acids. Germline CDR1 is SGHRS and CDR2 is YFSETQ. J gave up 1 base and V 0 bases, and 6 bases lay outside the gene matches. The CDR3 region has the DNA TGCGCCAGCAGCTTGGGACTAGCGGGAGATTGGGGCACAGATACGCAGTATTTT. Its translation is CASSLGLAGDWGTDTQYF.